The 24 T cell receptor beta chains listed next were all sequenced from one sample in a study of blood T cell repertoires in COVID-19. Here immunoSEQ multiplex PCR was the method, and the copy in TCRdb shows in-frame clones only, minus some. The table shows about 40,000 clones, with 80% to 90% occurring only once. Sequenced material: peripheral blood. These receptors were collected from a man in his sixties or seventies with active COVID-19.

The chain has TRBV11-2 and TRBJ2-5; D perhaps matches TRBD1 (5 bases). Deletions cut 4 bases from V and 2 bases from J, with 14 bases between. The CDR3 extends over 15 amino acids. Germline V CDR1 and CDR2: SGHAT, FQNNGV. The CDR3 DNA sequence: TGTGCCAGCAGCTCCCAGGGAATTCCGCAAGAGACCCAGTACTTC. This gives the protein CASSSQGIPQETQYF.

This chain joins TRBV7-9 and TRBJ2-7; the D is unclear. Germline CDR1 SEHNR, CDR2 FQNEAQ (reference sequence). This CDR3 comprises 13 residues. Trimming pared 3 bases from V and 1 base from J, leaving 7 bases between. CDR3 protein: CASSFQQSYEQYF. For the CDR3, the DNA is TGTGCCAGCAGCTTTCAACAGTCCTACGAGCAGTACTTC.

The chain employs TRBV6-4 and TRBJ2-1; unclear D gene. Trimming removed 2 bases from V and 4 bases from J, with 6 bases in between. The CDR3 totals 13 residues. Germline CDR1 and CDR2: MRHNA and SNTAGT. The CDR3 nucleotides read TGTGCCAGCAGTGACGTATTATACAATGAGCAGTTCTTC. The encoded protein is CASSDVLYNEQFF.

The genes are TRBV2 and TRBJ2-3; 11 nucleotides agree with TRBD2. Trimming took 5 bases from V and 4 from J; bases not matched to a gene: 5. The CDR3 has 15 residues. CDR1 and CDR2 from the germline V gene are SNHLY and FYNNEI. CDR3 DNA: TGTGCCAGCAGTCCGACTAGCGGGGCCCCAGATACGCAGTATTTT. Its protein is CASSPTSGAPDTQYF.

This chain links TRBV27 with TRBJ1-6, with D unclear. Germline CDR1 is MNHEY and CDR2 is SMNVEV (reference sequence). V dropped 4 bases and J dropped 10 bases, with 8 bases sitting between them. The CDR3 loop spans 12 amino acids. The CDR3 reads CASSSTASPLHF. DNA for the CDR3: TGTGCCAGCAGTTCTACCGCCTCACCCCTCCACTTT.

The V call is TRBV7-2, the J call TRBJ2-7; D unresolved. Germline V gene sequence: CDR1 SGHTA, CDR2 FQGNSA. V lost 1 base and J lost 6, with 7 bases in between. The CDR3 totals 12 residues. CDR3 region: CASSLDLREQYF. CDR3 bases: TGTGCCAGCAGCTTAGATCTTCGCGAGCAGTACTTC.

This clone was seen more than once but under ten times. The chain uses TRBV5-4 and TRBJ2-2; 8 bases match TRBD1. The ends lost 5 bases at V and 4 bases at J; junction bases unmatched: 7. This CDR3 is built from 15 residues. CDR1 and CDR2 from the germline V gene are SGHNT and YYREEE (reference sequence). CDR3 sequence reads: CASRQDRGGTGELFF. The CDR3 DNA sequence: TGTGCCAGCAGACAAGACAGGGGAGGCACCGGGGAGCTGTTTTTT. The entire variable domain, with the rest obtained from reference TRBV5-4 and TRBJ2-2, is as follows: ETGVTQSPTHLIKTRGQQVTLRCSSQSGHNTVSWYQQALGQGPQFIFQYYREEENGRGNFPPRFSGLQFPNYSSELNVNALELDDSALYLCASRQDRGGTGELFFGEGSRLTVL.

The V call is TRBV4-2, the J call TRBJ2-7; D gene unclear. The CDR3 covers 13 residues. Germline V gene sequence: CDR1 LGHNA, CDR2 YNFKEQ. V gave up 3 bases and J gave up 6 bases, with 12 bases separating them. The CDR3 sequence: CASSQARIAEQYF. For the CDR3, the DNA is TGTGCCAGCAGCCAGGCCCGTATCGCCGAGCAGTACTTC.

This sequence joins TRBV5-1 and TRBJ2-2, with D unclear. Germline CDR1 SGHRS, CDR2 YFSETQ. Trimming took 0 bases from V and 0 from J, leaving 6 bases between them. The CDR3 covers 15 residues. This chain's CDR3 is CASSLVQTNTGELFF. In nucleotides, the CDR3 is TGCGCCAGCAGCTTGGTACAGACGAACACCGGGGAGCTGTTTTTT.

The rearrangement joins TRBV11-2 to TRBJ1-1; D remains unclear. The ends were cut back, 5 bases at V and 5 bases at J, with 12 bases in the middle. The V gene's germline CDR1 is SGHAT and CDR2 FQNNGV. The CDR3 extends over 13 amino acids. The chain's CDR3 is CASSPAGSTEAFF. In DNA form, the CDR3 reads TGTGCCAGCAGCCCCGCGGGCAGTACTGAAGCTTTCTTT.

The DNA of the CDR3 is TGTGCCAGCAGTTCCCGGGACAGGGGGTACGGTGGCTACACCTTC. This sequence encodes CASSSRDRGYGGYTF. The rearrangement links TRBV28 to TRBJ1-2; 11 bases agree with TRBD1. The germline V gene encodes CDR1 MDHEN and CDR2 SYDVKM. The CDR3 loop spans 15 amino acids. The junction had 8 bases not matched to a gene; V was cut back by 4 bases and J by 7 bases.

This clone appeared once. The CDR3: CASSSGTGWYTGELFF. The CDR3 nucleotides are TGTGCCAGCAGCTCAGGGACAGGGTGGTACACCGGGGAGCTGTTTTTT. This chain uses TRBV7-3 with TRBJ2-2, with 9 positions matching TRBD1. This CDR3 comprises 16 residues. Germline CDR1 and CDR2: SGHTA and FQGTGA. The J segment lost 3 bases and the V segment lost 4 bases, leaving 6 bases of the junction unmatched.

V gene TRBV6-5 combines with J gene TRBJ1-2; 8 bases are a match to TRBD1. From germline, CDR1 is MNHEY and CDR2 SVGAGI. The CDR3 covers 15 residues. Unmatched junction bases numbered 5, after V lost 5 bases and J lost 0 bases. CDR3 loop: CASSTGGDSNYGYTF. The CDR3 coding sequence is TGTGCCAGCAGTACAGGGGGAGATTCTAACTATGGCTACACCTTC.

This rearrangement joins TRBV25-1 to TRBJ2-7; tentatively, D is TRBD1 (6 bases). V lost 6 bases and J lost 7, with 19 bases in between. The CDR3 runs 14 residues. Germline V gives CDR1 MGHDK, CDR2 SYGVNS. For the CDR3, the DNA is TGTGCCAGCAGGCTGACAGGTAGCTCGAAAGAGCAGTACTTC. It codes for CASRLTGSSKEQYF.

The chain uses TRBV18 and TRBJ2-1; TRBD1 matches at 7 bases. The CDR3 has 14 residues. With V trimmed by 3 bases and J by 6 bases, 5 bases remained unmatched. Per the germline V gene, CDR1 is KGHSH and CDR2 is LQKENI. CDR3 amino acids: CASSPRQGPNEQFF. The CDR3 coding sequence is TGTGCCAGCTCACCCCGACAGGGTCCCAATGAGCAGTTCTTC. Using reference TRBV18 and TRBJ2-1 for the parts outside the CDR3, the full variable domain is NAGVMQNPRHLVRRRGQEARLRCSPMKGHSHVYWYRQLPEEGLKFMVYLQKENIIDESGMPKERFSAEFPKEGPSILRIQQVVRGDSAAYFCASSPRQGPNEQFFGPGTRLTVL.

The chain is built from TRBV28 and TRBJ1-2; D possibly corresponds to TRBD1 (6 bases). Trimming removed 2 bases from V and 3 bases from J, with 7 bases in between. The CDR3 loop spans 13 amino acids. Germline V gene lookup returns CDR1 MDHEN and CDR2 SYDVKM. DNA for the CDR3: TGTGCCAGCAGTTTAGCAGGGGACTATGGCTACACCTTC. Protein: CASSLAGDYGYTF.

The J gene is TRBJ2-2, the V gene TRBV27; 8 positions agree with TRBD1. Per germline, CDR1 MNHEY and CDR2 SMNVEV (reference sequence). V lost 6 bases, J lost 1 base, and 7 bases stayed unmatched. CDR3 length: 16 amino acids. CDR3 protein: CASSYYGTGNTGELFF. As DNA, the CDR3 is TGTGCCAGCAGCTACTATGGGACAGGGAACACCGGGGAGCTGTTTTTT.

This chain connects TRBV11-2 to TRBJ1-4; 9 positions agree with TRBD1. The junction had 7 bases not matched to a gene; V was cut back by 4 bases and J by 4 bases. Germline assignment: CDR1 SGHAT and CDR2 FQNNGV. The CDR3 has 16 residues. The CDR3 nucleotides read TGTGCCAGCAGCTCAAACAGGGGGCTTGATAATGAAAAACTGTTTTTT. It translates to CASSSNRGLDNEKLFF.

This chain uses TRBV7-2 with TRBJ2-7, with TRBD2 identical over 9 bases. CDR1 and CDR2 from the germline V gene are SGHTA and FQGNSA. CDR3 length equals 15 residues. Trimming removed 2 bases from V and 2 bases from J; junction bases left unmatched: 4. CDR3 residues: CASSLQRGATYEQYF. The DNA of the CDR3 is TGTGCCAGCAGCTTACAGCGGGGGGCTACCTACGAGCAGTACTTC.

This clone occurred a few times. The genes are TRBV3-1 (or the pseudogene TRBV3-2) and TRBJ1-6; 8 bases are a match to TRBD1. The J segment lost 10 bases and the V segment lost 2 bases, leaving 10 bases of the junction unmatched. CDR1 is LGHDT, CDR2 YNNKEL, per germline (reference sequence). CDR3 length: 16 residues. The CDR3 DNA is TGTGCCAGCAGCCAATCCGAGCGGGACAGGAACTCACCCCTCCACTTT. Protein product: CASSQSERDRNSPLHF.

For the CDR3, the DNA is TGTGCCAGCAGCTCCTCCCGGGACAGAACCTACGAGCAGTACTTC. Amino acids: CASSSSRDRTYEQYF. The rearrangement joins TRBV7-6 to TRBJ2-7, with TRBD1 matching 7 bases. CDR1 SGHVS and CDR2 FNYEAQ come from the germline V gene. This CDR3 comprises 15 residues. V lost 4 bases to trimming and J lost 2 bases; unmatched junction nucleotides: 8.

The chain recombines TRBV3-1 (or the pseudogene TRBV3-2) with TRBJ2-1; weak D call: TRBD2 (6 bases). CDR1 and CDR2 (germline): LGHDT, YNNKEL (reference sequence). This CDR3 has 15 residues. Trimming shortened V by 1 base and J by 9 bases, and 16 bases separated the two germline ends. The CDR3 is CASSQGRDPEVEQFF. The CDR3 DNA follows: TGTGCCAGCAGCCAAGGGAGGGACCCCGAGGTTGAGCAGTTCTTC.

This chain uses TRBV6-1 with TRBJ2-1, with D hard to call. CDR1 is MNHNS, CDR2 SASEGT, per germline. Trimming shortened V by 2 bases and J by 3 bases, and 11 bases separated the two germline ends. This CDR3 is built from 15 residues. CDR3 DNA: TGTGCCAGCAGTGAACGCCTAGTAGGCTACAATGAGCAGTTCTTC. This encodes CASSERLVGYNEQFF.

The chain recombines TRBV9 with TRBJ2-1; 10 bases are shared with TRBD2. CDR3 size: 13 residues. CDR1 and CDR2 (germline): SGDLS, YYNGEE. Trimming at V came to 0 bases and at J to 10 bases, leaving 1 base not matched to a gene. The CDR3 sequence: CASSVGTSGEQFF. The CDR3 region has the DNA TGTGCCAGCAGCGTAGGGACTAGCGGAGAGCAGTTCTTC.